This is a list of T cell receptor beta chains from one sample in a study of T cell responses to AZD1222 COVID-19 vaccine. Repertoires were generated with immunoSEQ multiplex PCR, while TCRdb's copy carries only in-frame clones and drops some. The data contain around 150,000 clones, about 91% of them singletons. The sequencing here drew on peripheral blood, taken 28 days after the second AZD1222 dose. The source of these receptors is an adult who received the AZD1222 COVID-19 vaccine. Each CDR3 is given with its conserved first and last residue. Fields, in order: D gene, clone size, J gene, V gene, CDR3 length, CDR3 DNA, CDR3 protein. The D gene is left open where the match is weak. Expanded clones get a size class; other rows say once, few or many, or leave the size out.

>-|-|TRBJ1-4|TRBV10-2|12
TGCGCCAGCAGTCCCACTAATGAAAAACTGTTTTTT
CASSPTNEKLFF
>-|-|TRBJ2-7|TRBV7-9|11
TGTGCCAGTACAGGAGACTACGAGCAGTACTTC
CASTGDYEQYF
>TRBD2|-|TRBJ2-1|TRBV5-1|17
TGCGCCAGCAGCCAGGGACTAGCGGGGGGACTCTACAATGAGCAGTTCTTC
CASSQGLAGGLYNEQFF
>-|-|TRBJ1-2|TRBV18|16
TGTGCCAGCTCAGACACCCTCCCCGGAGGCGACTATGGCTACACCTTC
CASSDTLPGGDYGYTF
>TRBD1|-|TRBJ1-6|TRBV6-4|15
TGTGCCAGCAGTGAACGACAGGGGATGGCTTCACCCCTCCACTTT
CASSERQGMASPLHF
>-|-|TRBJ2-7|TRBV5-5|14
TGTGCCAGCAGCGCAGATTCATGGACCTACGAGCAGTACTTC
CASSADSWTYEQYF
>TRBD1|-|TRBJ1-2|TRBV10-3|12
TGTGCCATCAGTCCCGACAGGGCTAGCTACACCTTC
CAISPDRASYTF
>-|-|TRBJ1-2|TRBV4-1|18
TGCGCCAGCAGCCAAGTGACGTCCCCGGGATCAGCGAACTATGGCTACACCTTC
CASSQVTSPGSANYGYTF
>-|-|TRBJ1-1|TRBV30|15
TGTGCCTGGAGTGTACCTGGCGCGGAGACAAATGAAGCTTTCTTT
CAWSVPGAETNEAFF
>-|-|TRBJ2-1|TRBV7-2|15
TGTGCCAGCAGCTGGGGTCAGGGGCACTACAATGAGCAGTTCTTC
CASSWGQGHYNEQFF
>-|-|TRBJ2-2|TRBV4-2|15
TGTGCCAGCAGCCAAGATCTGGGTATCACCGGGGAGCTGTTTTTT
CASSQDLGITGELFF
>TRBD1|few|TRBJ1-6|TRBV2|13
TGTGCCAGCAACGGACAGGGGAATTCACCCCTCCACTTT
CASNGQGNSPLHF
>TRBD1|-|TRBJ1-4|TRBV5-8|15
TGTGCCAGCAGCTTCGCGGACAGGGGCGGCGAAAAACTGTTTTTT
CASSFADRGGEKLFF
>-|-|TRBJ2-5|TRBV24-1|13
TGTGCCACCAGTGACTCCAGTGAAGAGACCCAGTACTTC
CATSDSSEETQYF
>-|-|TRBJ1-2|TRBV30|11
TGTGCCTGGAGTGCCTCCGGGGGCTACACCTTC
CAWSASGGYTF
>-|-|TRBJ1-5|TRBV19|13
TGTGCCAGTGGGGAGAACGCTAATCAGCCCCAGCATTTT
CASGENANQPQHF
>-|-|TRBJ2-1|TRBV11-1|15
TGTGCCAGCAGCCTCCAGCGGAGCTCCTACAATGAGCAGTTCTTC
CASSLQRSSYNEQFF
>TRBD1|-|TRBJ1-4|TRBV6-1|15
TGTGCCAGCAGTGAGTGGACAGGGGAAGGGGAAAAACTGTTTTTT
CASSEWTGEGEKLFF
>-|few|TRBJ1-4|TRBV15|16
TGTGCCACCAGCTTCCCAGGAAAGGGGCTTCCAGAAAAACTGTTTTTT
CATSFPGKGLPEKLFF
>-|-|TRBJ1-5|TRBV19|16
TGTGCCAGCGCCTACCCTGAGGGGGTAGGCAATCAGCCCCAGCATTTT
CASAYPEGVGNQPQHF
>-|-|TRBJ1-1|TRBV6-5|13
TGTGCCAGCAGTTACCAGGGGCGGTATGAAGCTTTCTTT
CASSYQGRYEAFF
>-|-|TRBJ1-5|TRBV5-8|14
TGTGCCAGCAGCTTGACCGGTAGCAATCAGCCCCAGCATTTT
CASSLTGSNQPQHF
>-|-|TRBJ1-5|TRBV30|13
TGTGCCTGGAGCCCTGATAGCAATCAGCCCCAGCATTTT
CAWSPDSNQPQHF
>TRBD1|-|TRBJ2-5|TRBV6-1|14
TGTGCCAGCAGTGAAGAAGGGGGCGGGGAGACCCAGTACTTC
CASSEEGGGETQYF
>-|-|TRBJ1-4|TRBV11-2|11
TGTGCCAGCAGCTTCGGTGAAAAACTGTTTTTT
CASSFGEKLFF
>-|-|TRBJ2-1|TRBV5-4|15
TGTGCCAGCAGTGGGGGACACGTACCTTACAATGAGCAGTTCTTC
CASSGGHVPYNEQFF
>-|-|TRBJ1-1|TRBV2|15
TGTGCCAGCAGACCCGATGCGGGGGGGAACACTGAAGCTTTCTTT
CASRPDAGGNTEAFF
>-|-|TRBJ1-2|TRBV27|16
TGTGCCAGCAGTTACGCTATCGGGGAATATAACTATGGCTACACCTTC
CASSYAIGEYNYGYTF
>TRBD1|-|TRBJ2-1|TRBV9|16
TGTGCCAGCAGCCCAGGGACAGGCCCCTCCTACAATGAGCAGTTCTTC
CASSPGTGPSYNEQFF
>-|-|TRBJ1-1|TRBV3-1/TRBV3-2|14
TGTGCCAGCAGCCACAGAGGGTGGAACACTGAAGCTTTCTTT
CASSHRGWNTEAFF
>TRBD1|-|TRBJ1-3|TRBV13|16
TGTGCCAGCAGCTTAAGCGGGACAGCGAGAGGAAACACCATATATTTT
CASSLSGTARGNTIYF
>-|-|TRBJ1-5|TRBV19|19
TGTGCCAGTAGTGTTACCAGGAGCGCGATTATGAATAGCAATCAGCCCCAGCATTTT
CASSVTRSAIMNSNQPQHF
>TRBD1|-|TRBJ1-2|TRBV9|15
TGTGCCAGCAGCGGACTCCCTGGGACAGTCTATGGCTACACCTTC
CASSGLPGTVYGYTF
>TRBD1|-|TRBJ2-7|TRBV18|15
TGTGCCAGCTCACCCGGGACAGGGGGCCACTACGAGCAGTACTTC
CASSPGTGGHYEQYF
>TRBD1|-|TRBJ1-6|TRBV5-5|15
TGTGCCAGCAGCTCGAGGACAGGGGGGTATTCACCCCTCCACTTT
CASSSRTGGYSPLHF
>-|-|TRBJ1-2|TRBV5-6|16
TGTGCCAGCAGCCTGTTCGGGGGGTCCCCTCACTATGGCTACACCTTC
CASSLFGGSPHYGYTF
>TRBD1|-|TRBJ2-7|TRBV7-2|15
TGTGCCAGCAGCCCCCCTAGGACAGGGGTTGAAGAGCAGTACTTC
CASSPPRTGVEEQYF
>-|-|TRBJ1-3|TRBV6-4|16
TGTGCCAGTACCCGCCCAGGCCCGTTCTCTGGAAACACCATATATTTT
CASTRPGPFSGNTIYF
>TRBD1|-|TRBJ1-1|TRBV19|14
TGTGCCAGTAGTATGCAGGGGGCGGGGACTGAAGCTTTCTTT
CASSMQGAGTEAFF
>-|once|TRBJ2-1|TRBV5-1|15
TGCGCCAGCAGCTTGGATCCTGGATCCTACAATGAGCAGTTCTTC
CASSLDPGSYNEQFF
>-|-|TRBJ2-5|TRBV6-5|16
TGTGCCAGCAGTTACAATCCCCCGATGACCCCAGAGACCCAGTACTTC
CASSYNPPMTPETQYF
>-|few|TRBJ2-7|TRBV5-4|15
TGTGCCAGCAGCCCCGGGATCGCGAAGGTGTACGAGCAGTACTTC
CASSPGIAKVYEQYF
>-|-|TRBJ2-2|TRBV2|15
TGTGCCAGCAGTGAAGCGTCCAGGGGCACCGGGGAGCTGTTTTTT
CASSEASRGTGELFF
>-|few|TRBJ2-7|TRBV7-9|14
TGTGCCAGCAGCTTAGCGGGACAAGCTTACGAGCAGTACTTC
CASSLAGQAYEQYF
>TRBD2|-|TRBJ2-1|TRBV19|16
TGTGCCAGCACGGGACTAGGGGCCTTCTCCTACAATGAGCAGTTCTTC
CASTGLGAFSYNEQFF
>-|-|TRBJ1-2|TRBV5-1|14
TGCGCCAGCAGCCCGAGACAGCCGGGAGATGGCTACACCTTC
CASSPRQPGDGYTF
>-|-|TRBJ2-1|TRBV30|11
TGTGCCTGGAGACCTAGGGATGAGCAGTTCTTC
CAWRPRDEQFF
>TRBD1|-|TRBJ2-2|TRBV5-1|14
TGCGCCAGCAGCCCGGAACCGGGACAGTTGGAGCTGTTTTTT
CASSPEPGQLELFF
>-|-|TRBJ1-3|TRBV30|14
TGTGCCTCGCCGGGCCCCTACCCCCGAAACACCATATATTTT
CASPGPYPRNTIYF
>TRBD1|-|TRBJ1-2|TRBV4-1|15
TGCGCCAGCAGCCATTCAGGGGGCGCCGACTATGGCTACACCTTC
CASSHSGGADYGYTF
>-|-|TRBJ1-1|TRBV9|14
TGTGCCAGCAGTCCCAACGGGTTGGGCACTGAAGCTTTCTTT
CASSPNGLGTEAFF